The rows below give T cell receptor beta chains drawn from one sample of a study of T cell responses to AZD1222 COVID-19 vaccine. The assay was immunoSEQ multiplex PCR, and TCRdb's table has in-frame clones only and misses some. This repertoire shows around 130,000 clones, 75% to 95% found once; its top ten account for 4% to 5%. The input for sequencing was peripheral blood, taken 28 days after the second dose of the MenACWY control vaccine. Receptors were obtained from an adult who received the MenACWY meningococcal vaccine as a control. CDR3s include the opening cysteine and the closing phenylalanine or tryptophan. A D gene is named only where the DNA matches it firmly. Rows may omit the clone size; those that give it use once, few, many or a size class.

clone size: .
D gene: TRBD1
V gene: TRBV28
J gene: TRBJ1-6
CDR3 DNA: TGTGCCAGCAGGCGAAGGGGGACAGTCAATAATTCACCCCTCCACTTT
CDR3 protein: CASRRRGTVNNSPLHF

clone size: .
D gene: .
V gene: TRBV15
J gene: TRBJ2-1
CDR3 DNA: TGTGCCACCAGCAGAGAAACTAGCAAGGGTAATGAGCAGTTCTTC
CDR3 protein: CATSRETSKGNEQFF

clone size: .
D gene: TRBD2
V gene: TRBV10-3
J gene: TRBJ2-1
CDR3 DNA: TGTGCCATCAGTCAAACGGGGGGCTCCTACAATGAGCAGTTCTTC
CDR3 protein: CAISQTGGSYNEQFF

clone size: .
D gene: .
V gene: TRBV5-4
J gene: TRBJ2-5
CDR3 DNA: TGTGCCAGCAGCTTGGCCGGGAGTGATAGGTACTTC
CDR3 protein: CASSLAGSDRYF

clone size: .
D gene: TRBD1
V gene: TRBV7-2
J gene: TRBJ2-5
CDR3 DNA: TGTGCCAGCAGCTTATATCCCAGGACAGGGGGGCGACAAGAGACCCAGTACTTC
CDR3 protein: CASSLYPRTGGRQETQYF

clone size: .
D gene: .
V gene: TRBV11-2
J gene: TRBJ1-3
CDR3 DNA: TGTGCCAGCAGCTTAGTTCGGGTTCCAACCTCTGGAAACACCATATATTTT
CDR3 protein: CASSLVRVPTSGNTIYF

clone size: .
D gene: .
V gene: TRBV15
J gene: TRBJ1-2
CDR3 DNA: TGTGCCACCAGCAGAGATTACGACGGGGACTATGGCTACACCTTC
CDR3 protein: CATSRDYDGDYGYTF

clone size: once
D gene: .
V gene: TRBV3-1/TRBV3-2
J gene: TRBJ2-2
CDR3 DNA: TGTGCCAGCAGCGGGCCGGGACTTTACACCGGGGAGCTGTTTTTT
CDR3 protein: CASSGPGLYTGELFF

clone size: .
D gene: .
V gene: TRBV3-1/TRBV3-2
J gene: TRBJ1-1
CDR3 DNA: TGTGCCAGCAGCCAAGACAGCTACACTGAAGCTTTCTTT
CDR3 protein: CASSQDSYTEAFF

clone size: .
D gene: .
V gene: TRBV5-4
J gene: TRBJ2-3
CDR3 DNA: TGTGCCAGCAGCTTGGCCTTGTCGGGTCTGGGGGATACGCAGTATTTT
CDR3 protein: CASSLALSGLGDTQYF

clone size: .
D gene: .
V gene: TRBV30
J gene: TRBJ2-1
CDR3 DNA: TGTGCCTGGAGTGCGGACGTCAATGAGCAGTTCTTC
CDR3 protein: CAWSADVNEQFF

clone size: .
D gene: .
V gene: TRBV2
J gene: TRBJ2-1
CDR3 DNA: TGTGCCAGCAGTGAAGCGCTGGGGGCTGAGCAGTTCTTC
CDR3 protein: CASSEALGAEQFF

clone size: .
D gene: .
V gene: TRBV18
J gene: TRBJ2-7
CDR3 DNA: TGTGCCAGCTCACCGGACCCCTACGAGCAGTACTTC
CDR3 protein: CASSPDPYEQYF

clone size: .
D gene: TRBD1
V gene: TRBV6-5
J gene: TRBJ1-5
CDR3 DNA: TGTGCCAGCAGTTACCGGGACAGTAGCAATCAGCCCCAGCATTTT
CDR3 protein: CASSYRDSSNQPQHF

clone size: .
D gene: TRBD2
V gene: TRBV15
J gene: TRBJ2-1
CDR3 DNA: TGTGCCACCAGCAGAGGCGGACTAGCGGGGTACAATGAGCAGTTCTTC
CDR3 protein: CATSRGGLAGYNEQFF

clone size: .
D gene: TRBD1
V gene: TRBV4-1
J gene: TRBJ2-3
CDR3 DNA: TGCGCCAGCAGCCAAGGATACCGTGGGACAGGGCTTTCGACGCAGTATTTT
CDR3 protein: CASSQGYRGTGLSTQYF

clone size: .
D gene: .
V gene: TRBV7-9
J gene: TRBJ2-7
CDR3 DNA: TGTGCCAGCAGCTTAGCGCTATCCTACGAGCAGTACTTC
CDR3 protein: CASSLALSYEQYF

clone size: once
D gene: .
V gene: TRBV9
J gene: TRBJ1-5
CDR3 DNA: TGTGCCAGCAGCGTCGAGGGGGGCAATCAGCCCCAGCATTTT
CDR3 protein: CASSVEGGNQPQHF

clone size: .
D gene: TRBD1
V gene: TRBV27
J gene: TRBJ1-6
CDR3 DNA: TGTGCCAGCAGTCTGGGACAGAGTAATTCACCCCTCCACTTT
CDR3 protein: CASSLGQSNSPLHF

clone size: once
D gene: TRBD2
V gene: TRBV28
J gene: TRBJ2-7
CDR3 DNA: TGTGCCAGCAGGGGGACTAGCGGGAGGTACGAGCAGTACTTC
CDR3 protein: CASRGTSGRYEQYF

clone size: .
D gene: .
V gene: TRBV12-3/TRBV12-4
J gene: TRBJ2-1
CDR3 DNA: TGTGCCAGCACAGGGAACATGAATGAGCAGTTCTTC
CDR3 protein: CASTGNMNEQFF

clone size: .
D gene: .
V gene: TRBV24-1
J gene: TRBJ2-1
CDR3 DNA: TGTGCCACTTCTAAACGCTCCTACAATGAGCAGTTCTTC
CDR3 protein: CATSKRSYNEQFF

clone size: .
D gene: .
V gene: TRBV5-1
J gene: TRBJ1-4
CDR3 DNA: TGCGCCAGCGGCCAGGACGGAAGTAATGAAAAACTGTTTTTT
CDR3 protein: CASGQDGSNEKLFF

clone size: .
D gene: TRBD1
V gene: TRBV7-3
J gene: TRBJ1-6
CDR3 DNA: TGTGCCAGCAGCCTCGGGACAGGGCATAATTCACCCCTCCACTTT
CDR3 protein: CASSLGTGHNSPLHF

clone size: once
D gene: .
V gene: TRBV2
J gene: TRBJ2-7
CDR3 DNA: TGTGCCAGCAGTGATAGAGCGTTCGAGCAGTACTTC
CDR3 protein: CASSDRAFEQYF

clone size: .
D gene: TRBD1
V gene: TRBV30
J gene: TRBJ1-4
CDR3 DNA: TGTGCCTGGAGTGGCTACAGGGGAGGTGAAAAACTGTTTTTT
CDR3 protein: CAWSGYRGGEKLFF

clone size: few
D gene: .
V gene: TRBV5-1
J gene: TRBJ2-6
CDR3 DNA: TGCGCCAGCAGCACGGGACGCAACTCTGGGGCCAACGTCCTGACTTTC
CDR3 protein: CASSTGRNSGANVLTF

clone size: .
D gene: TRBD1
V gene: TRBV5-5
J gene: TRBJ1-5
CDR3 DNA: TGTGCCAGCAGCCTTGGACAGGGAACCACTCAGCCCCAGCATTTT
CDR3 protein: CASSLGQGTTQPQHF

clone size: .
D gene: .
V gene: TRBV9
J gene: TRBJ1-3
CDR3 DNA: TGTGCCAGCAGCGCTCTCGGGCGCTCTGGAAACACCATATATTTT
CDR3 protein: CASSALGRSGNTIYF

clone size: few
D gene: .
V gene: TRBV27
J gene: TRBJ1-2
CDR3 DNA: TGTGCCAGCAGTTCCCCCGGGAACTATGGCTACACCTTC
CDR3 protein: CASSSPGNYGYTF

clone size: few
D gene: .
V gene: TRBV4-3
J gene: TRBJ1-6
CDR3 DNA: TGCGCCAGCAGCCCCGAATATAATTCACCCCTCCACTTT
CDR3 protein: CASSPEYNSPLHF

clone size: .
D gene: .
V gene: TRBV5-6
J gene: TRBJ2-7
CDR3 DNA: TGTGCCAGCAGCTTGGGTAACAGGCCGGTGGAGCAGTACTTC
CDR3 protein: CASSLGNRPVEQYF

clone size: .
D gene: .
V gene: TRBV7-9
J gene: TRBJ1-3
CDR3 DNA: TGTGCCAGCAGCTTATGGGGAGGCAGGGCTCTCTCTGGAAACACCATATATTTT
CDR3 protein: CASSLWGGRALSGNTIYF

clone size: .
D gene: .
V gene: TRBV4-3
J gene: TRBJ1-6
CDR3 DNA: TGCGCCAGCAGCCAAGATCGGGCCGGGGCTAATAATTCACCCCTCCACTTT
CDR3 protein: CASSQDRAGANNSPLHF

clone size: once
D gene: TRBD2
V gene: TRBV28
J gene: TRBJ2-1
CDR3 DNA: TGTGCCAGCAGCCCTACTAGCGGGGGGACCAACAATGAGCAGTTCTTC
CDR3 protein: CASSPTSGGTNNEQFF

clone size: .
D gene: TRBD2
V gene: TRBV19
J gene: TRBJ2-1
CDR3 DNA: TGTGCCAGCACCCTAGCGGGAGGGCCCAATGAGCAGTTCTTC
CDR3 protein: CASTLAGGPNEQFF

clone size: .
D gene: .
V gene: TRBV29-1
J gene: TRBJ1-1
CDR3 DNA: TGCAGCGATATCTCGGGCGTTAGCACTGAAGCTTTCTTT
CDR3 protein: CSDISGVSTEAFF

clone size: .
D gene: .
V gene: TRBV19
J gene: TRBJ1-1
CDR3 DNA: TGTGCCAGTGCGGTGGACACTATGAACACTGAAGCTTTCTTT
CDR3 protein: CASAVDTMNTEAFF